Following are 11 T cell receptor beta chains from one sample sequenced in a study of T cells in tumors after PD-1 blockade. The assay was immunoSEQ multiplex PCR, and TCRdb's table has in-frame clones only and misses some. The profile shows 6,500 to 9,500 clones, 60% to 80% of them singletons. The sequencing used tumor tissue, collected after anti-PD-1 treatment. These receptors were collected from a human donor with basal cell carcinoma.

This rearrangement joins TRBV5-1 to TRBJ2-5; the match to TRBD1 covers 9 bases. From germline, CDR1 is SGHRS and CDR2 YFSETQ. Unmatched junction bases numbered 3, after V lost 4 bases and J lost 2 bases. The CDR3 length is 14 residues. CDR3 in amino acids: CASSNGQGQETQYF. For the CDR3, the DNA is TGCGCCAGCAGCAATGGACAGGGGCAAGAGACCCAGTACTTC.

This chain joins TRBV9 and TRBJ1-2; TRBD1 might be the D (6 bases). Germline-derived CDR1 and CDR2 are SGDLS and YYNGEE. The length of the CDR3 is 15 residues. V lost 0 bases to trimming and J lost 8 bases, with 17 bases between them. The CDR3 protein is CASSVEGTPWGGYTF. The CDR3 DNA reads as TGTGCCAGCAGCGTAGAAGGGACACCTTGGGGAGGCTACACCTTC.

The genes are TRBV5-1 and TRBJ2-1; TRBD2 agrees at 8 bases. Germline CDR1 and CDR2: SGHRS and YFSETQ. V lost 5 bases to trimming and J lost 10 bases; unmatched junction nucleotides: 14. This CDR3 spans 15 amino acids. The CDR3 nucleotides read TGCGCCAGCAGTCGGGAGGGCCTCGCCGCGGGAGAGCAGTTCTTC. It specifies CASSREGLAAGEQFF.

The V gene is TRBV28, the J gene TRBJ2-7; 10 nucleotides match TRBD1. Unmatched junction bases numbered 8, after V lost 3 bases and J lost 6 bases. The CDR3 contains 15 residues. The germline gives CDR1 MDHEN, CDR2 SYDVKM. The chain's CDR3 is CASSLLGTGVREQYF. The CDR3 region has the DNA TGTGCCAGCAGTTTGCTCGGGACAGGGGTGCGCGAGCAGTACTTC.

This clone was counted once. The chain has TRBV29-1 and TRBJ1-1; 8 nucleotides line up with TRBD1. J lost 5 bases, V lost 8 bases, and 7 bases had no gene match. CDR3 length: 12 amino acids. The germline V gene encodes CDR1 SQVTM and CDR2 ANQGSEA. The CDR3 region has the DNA TGCAGCTTTCAGGGGGCGGAAACTGAAGCTTTCTTT. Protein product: CSFQGAETEAFF.

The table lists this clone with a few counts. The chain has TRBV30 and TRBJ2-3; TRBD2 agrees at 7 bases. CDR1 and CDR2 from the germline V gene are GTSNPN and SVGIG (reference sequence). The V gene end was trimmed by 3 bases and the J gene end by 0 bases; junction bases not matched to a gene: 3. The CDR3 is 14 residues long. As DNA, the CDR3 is TGTGCCTGGAGAGTTAGCGGGAGCACAGATACGCAGTATTTT. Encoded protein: CAWRVSGSTDTQYF.

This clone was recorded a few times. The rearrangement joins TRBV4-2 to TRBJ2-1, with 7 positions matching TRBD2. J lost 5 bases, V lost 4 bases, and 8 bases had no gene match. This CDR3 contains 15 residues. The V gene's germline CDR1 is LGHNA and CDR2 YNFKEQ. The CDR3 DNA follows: TGTGCCAGCAGCCCCCTAGCGGATCCCAACAATGAGCAGTTCTTC. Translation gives CASSPLADPNNEQFF.

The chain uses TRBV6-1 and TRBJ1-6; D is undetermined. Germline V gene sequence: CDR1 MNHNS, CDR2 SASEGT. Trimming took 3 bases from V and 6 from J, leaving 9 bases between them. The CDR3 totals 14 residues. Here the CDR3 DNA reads TGTGCCAGCAGTGAGCCTCGTGGTAATTCACCCCTCCACTTT. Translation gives CASSEPRGNSPLHF.

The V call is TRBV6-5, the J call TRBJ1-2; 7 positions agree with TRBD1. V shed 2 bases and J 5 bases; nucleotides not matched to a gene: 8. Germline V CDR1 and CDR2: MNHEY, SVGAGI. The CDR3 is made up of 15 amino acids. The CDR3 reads CASSYSQGVPYGYTF. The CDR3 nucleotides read TGTGCCAGCAGTTACAGCCAGGGGGTACCTTATGGCTACACCTTC.

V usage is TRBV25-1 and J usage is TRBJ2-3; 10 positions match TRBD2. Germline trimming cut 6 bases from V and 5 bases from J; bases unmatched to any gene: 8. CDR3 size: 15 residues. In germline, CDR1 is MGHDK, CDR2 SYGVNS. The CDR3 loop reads CASSSSSGGIDTQYF. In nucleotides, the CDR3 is TGTGCCAGCAGCTCATCTAGCGGGGGAATAGATACGCAGTATTTT.

The CDR3: CASSLLAGAYNEQFF. CDR3 DNA sequence: TGTGCCAGCAGCTTACTAGCGGGGGCCTACAATGAGCAGTTCTTC. The V call is TRBV7-6, the J call TRBJ2-1; 10 bases line up with TRBD2. The ends lost 2 bases at V and 2 bases at J; junction bases unmatched: 0. Per germline, CDR1 SGHVS and CDR2 FNYEAQ. The CDR3 covers 15 residues.